This T cell receptor beta chain stems from a study of cytomegalovirus exposure and HLA in healthy donors. Study in general: About four fifths of 350 to 400 genotyped donors fell in the Caucasian-associated ancestry cluster. Study-level results: Further analysis, carried out later, found HLA-associated TCR beta chains more clonally expanded than equally common other chains. Sequences of the TCR beta chain were said to predict the HLA-A and HLA-B alleles of most subjects accurately. There were around 160 TCR beta chains listed as cytomegalovirus-associated.

13 Jbeta primers and 60 Vbeta primers were used for the PCR. Using immunoSEQ multiplex PCR, the repertoire was profiled, and TCRdb retains in-frame clones only, with some absent. Of about 180,000 clones in the sample, about 80% were seen once. Trimming cost V 4 bases and J 7 bases; bases outside gene matches: 7. CDR3 length: 14 residues. Germline lookup yields CDR1 MRHNA and CDR2 SNTAGT. Concerning this clone itself: No antigen is known for it.

The sample comprised PBMCs. This TCR came from a woman in her twenties or thirties in good health and CMV-seronegative. The chain combines TRBV6-4 with TRBJ1-1, with TRBD1 matching 9 bases. The CDR3 bases are TGTGCCAGCAGTGTCAAACAGGGGGCACTTGAAGCTTTCTTT. Translating it yields CASSVKQGALEAFF.